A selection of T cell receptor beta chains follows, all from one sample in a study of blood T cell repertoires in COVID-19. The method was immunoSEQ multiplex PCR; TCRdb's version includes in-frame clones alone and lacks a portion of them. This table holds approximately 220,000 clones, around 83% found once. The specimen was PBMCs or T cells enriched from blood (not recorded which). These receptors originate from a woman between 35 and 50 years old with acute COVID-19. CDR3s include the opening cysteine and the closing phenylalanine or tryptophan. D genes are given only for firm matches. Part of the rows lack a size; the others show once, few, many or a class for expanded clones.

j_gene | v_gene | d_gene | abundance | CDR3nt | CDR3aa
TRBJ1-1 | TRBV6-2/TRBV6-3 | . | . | TGTGCCAGCAGTTACTCGAGTGGCAGGGTAACCACTGAAGCTTTCTTT | CASSYSSGRVTTEAFF
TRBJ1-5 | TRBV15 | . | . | TGTGCCACCAGCAGCCTCCCGGGGGTCCCCTCTGCTAGCAATCAGCCCCAGCATTTT | CATSSLPGVPSASNQPQHF
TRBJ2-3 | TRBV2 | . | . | TGTGCCAGCAGCGAGAGGCGGGCTGCAGATACGCAGTATTTT | CASSERRAADTQYF
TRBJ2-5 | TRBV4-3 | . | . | TGCGCCAGCAGCCAAGACCGGGGAGAGACCCAGTACTTC | CASSQDRGETQYF
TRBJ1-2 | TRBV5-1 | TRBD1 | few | TGCGCCAGCAGCCGGACAGGGGGCAATGGCTACACCTTC | CASSRTGGNGYTF
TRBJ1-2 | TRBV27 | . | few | TGTGCCAGCAGTTTCTTCCGTGGGCAGGGGTATGGCTACACCTTC | CASSFFRGQGYGYTF
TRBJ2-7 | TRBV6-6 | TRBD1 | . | TGTGCCAGCAGTTACCTATCGGGACAGACCTACGAGCAGTACTTC | CASSYLSGQTYEQYF
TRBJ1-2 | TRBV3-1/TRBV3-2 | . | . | TGTGCCAGCAGAAGGGACATCGACTATGGCTACACCTTC | CASRRDIDYGYTF
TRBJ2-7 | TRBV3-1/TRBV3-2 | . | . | TGTGCCAGCAGTTACCGACGTCTCGGGGAGCAGTACTTC | CASSYRRLGEQYF
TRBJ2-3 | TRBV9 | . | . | TGTGCCAGCAGCAAAGGGGGGGGTCTAGGGACAGATACGCAGTATTTT | CASSKGGGLGTDTQYF
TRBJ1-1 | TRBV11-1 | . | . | TGTGCCAGCAGCCCACGACAGGTCAACACTGAAGCTTTCTTT | CASSPRQVNTEAFF
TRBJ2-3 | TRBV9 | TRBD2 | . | TGTGCCAGCAGCGTAGAAGCGGGGGGATCCACTAGCACAGATACGCAGTATTTT | CASSVEAGGSTSTDTQYF
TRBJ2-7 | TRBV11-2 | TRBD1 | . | TGTGCCAGCAGCTTAGCTGTGACAGGGCCCCACGAGCAGTACTTC | CASSLAVTGPHEQYF
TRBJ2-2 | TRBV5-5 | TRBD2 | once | TGTGCCAGCAGCGCTAGCGGGAGTCGTACCGGGGAGCTGTTTTTT | CASSASGSRTGELFF
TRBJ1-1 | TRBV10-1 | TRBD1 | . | TGCGCCAGCAGTGAGTACGCAACCGGGACAGGGAATACTGAAGCTTTCTTT | CASSEYATGTGNTEAFF
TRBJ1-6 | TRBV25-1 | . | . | TGTGCCAGCAGTGTCGCCGGGTTTGAATCACCCCTCCACTTT | CASSVAGFESPLHF
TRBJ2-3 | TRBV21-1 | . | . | TGTGCCAGCAGCAAAGCGCTAAGGGGGGAGGGGCCAGATACGCAGTATTTT | CASSKALRGEGPDTQYF
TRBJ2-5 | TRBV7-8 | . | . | TGTGCCAGCAGACCTTCAGGGGGGAATCAAGAGACCCAGTACTTC | CASRPSGGNQETQYF
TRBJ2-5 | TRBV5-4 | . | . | TGTGCCAGCAGCCAAAGCCCCCGCAGGGCCCAAGAGACCCAGTACTTC | CASSQSPRRAQETQYF
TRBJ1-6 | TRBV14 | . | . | TGTGCCAGCAGCCTTTTCGAGGGGAGGAGTTCACCCCTCCACTTT | CASSLFEGRSSPLHF
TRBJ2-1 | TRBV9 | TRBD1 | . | TGTGCCAGCAGCGCCGGGACAGGACCCAATGAGCAGTTCTTC | CASSAGTGPNEQFF
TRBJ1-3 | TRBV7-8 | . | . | TGTGCCAGCACCCTTGCAGGGTTCGGAAACACCATATATTTT | CASTLAGFGNTIYF
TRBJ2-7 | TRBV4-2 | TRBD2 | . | TGTGCCAGCAGCCAAGATCCTTCGAAACTAGCGGGAGACTACGAGCAGTACTTC | CASSQDPSKLAGDYEQYF
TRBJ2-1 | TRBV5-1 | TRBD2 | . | TGCGCCAGCAGCATGCGGGAGGGGAATGAGCAGTTCTTC | CASSMREGNEQFF
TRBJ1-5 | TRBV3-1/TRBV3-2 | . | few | TGTGCCAGCAGCCCTGGAGGGGATCAGCCCCAGCATTTT | CASSPGGDQPQHF
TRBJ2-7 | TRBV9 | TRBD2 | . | TGTGCCAGCAGCAGGAAAGCGGGATATAGCTACGAGCAGTACTTC | CASSRKAGYSYEQYF
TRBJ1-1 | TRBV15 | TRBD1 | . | TGTGCCACCAGGATCCACCAGGGGGCGGATACTGAAGCTTTCTTT | CATRIHQGADTEAFF
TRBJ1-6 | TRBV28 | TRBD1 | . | TGTGCCAGCAGTTTACCCAGGGGGCTTTCACCCCTCCACTTT | CASSLPRGLSPLHF
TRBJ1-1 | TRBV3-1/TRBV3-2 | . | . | TGTGCCAGCAGCCAAGTTGGTTGGGGGCGGAACACTGAAGCTTTCTTT | CASSQVGWGRNTEAFF
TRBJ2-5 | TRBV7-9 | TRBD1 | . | TGTGCCAGCAGCCGACAACAGGGGGCAGGGGAGACCCAGTACTTC | CASSRQQGAGETQYF
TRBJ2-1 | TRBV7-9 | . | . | TGTGCCGAAAAGGGCGGGACGTACAATGAGCAGTTCTTC | CAEKGGTYNEQFF
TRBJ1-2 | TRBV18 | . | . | TGTGCCAGCTCGAAAAGCAGGGAGGTCGGGTATGGCTACACCTTC | CASSKSREVGYGYTF
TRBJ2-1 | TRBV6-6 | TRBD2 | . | TGTGCCAGCAGTTACTCCAGCGGGAGGACGAACAATGAGCAGTTCTTC | CASSYSSGRTNNEQFF
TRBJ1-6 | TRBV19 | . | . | TGTGCCAGTAGTCTCTCCCAGGGGTCTAATTCACCCCTCCACTTT | CASSLSQGSNSPLHF
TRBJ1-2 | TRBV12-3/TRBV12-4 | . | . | TGTGCCAGCAGTGGAAGACGGGGCTATGGCTACACCTTC | CASSGRRGYGYTF
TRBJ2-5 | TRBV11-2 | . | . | TGTGCCAGCAGCACTCGGGACTTCCAAGAGACCCAGTACTTC | CASSTRDFQETQYF
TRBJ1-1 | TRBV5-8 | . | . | TGTGCCAGCAGCTATATAGGGGGGAACACTGAAGCTTTCTTT | CASSYIGGNTEAFF
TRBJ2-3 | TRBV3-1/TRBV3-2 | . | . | TGTGCCAGCAGCCAAGATTCGGGAGCGTCAGATACGCAGTATTTT | CASSQDSGASDTQYF
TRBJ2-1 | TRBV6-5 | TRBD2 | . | TGTGCCAGCAGTTACCTAGCGGGGGGCCTGACAGATGAGCAGTTCTTC | CASSYLAGGLTDEQFF
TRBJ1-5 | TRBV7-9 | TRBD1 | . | TGTGCCAGCAGCCGGGACAGCCACAATCAGCCCCAGCATTTT | CASSRDSHNQPQHF
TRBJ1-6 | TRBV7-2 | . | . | TGTGCCAGCAGCTTGTTCGGGGGTGAATCACCCCTCCACTTT | CASSLFGGESPLHF
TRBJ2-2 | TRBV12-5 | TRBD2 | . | TGTGCTAGTGGTTTGGTCCTAGCGGGGAACACCGGGGAGCTGTTTTTT | CASGLVLAGNTGELFF
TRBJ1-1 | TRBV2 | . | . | TGTGCCACCCTAGCGCTACCCTCTAGGGTGAACACTGAAGCTTTCTTT | CATLALPSRVNTEAFF
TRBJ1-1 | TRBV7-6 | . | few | TGTGCCAGCAGCCCGGGGTTGGGCAACACTGAAGCTTTCTTT | CASSPGLGNTEAFF
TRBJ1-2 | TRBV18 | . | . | TGTGCCAGCTCCTCACAGGGACCTAGGGGCTACACCTTC | CASSSQGPRGYTF
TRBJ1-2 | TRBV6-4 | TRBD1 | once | TGTGCCAGCAGTGCCGACAGGGGCCCTAACTATGGCTACACCTTC | CASSADRGPNYGYTF
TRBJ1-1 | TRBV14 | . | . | TGTGCCAGCAGCCAAGGACTAGGTTCAGGGATGACTGAAGCTTTCTTT | CASSQGLGSGMTEAFF
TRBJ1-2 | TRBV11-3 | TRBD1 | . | TGTGCCAGCAGTTCGTGCGGGACAGCCTATGGCTACACCTTC | CASSSCGTAYGYTF
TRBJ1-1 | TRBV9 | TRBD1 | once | TGTGCCAGTGGGACAGGGAACACTGAAGCTTTCTTT | CASGTGNTEAFF
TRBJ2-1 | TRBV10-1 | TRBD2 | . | TGCGCCAGCAGTGAGTGGCCGGCGGGAGGATACAATGAGCAGTTCTTC | CASSEWPAGGYNEQFF
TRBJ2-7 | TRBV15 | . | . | TGTGCCACCAGCAGAGCAGGGGAATCCTACGAGCAGTACTTC | CATSRAGESYEQYF
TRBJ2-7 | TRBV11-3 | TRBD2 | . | TGTGCCAGCAGCTTAGATCGAGGCGGGAGGTCCTACGAGCAGTACTTC | CASSLDRGGRSYEQYF
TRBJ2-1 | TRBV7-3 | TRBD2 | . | TGTGCCAGCAGCTTCCTAGCGGGAGAATACAATGAGCAGTTCTTC | CASSFLAGEYNEQFF
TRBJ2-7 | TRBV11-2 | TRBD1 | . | TGTGCCAGCAGCTCCAACCGGGACAGGGTGCGGTACTTC | CASSSNRDRVRYF
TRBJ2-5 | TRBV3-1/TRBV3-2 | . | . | TGTGCCAGCAGCCAAGAACAACCCTCTTCGACTAGAGCTCAAGAGACCCAGTACTTC | CASSQEQPSSTRAQETQYF
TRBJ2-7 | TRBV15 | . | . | TGTGCCACCAGCATGGGGGGAAAGGGCTACGAGCAGTACTTC | CATSMGGKGYEQYF
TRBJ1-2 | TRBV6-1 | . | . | TGTGCCAGCAGTGAAGCCCGGCGGACTAACTATGGCTACACCTTC | CASSEARRTNYGYTF
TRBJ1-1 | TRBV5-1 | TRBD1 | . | TGCGCCAGCAGGCCGAGGACAGGGGCCAACACTGAAGCTTTCTTT | CASRPRTGANTEAFF
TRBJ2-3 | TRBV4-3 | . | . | TGCGCCAGCAGTCACAGGTTCACAGATACGCAGTATTTT | CASSHRFTDTQYF
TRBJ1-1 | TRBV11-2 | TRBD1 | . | TGTGCCAGCAGCTTAGCGAGACAGGGGGTCTATGAAGCTTTCTTT | CASSLARQGVYEAFF